This passage covers 3 T cell receptor beta chains from one sample sequenced in a study of CD8+ T cells in alopecia areata. Following extraction, RNA underwent reverse transcription to cDNA, which served as the sequencing template. The repertoire was sequenced with immunoSEQ multiplex PCR; TCRdb's copy has only in-frame clones and lacks some. The sample has 120,000 or so clones; around 60% are singletons. This material consisted of CD4+ T cells sorted from blood, taken at week 0. Every receptor here comes from a human donor with alopecia areata.

This clone was counted a few times. The chain joins TRBV5-4 to TRBJ1-3; 7 nucleotides agree with TRBD1. CDR1 is SGHNT and CDR2 is YYREEE in the germline V gene (reference sequence). V was clipped by 3 bases and J by 0 bases; unmatched bases: 3. The CDR3 loop spans 15 amino acids. The CDR3 sequence is CASSSGQSSGNTIYF. Here the CDR3 DNA reads TGTGCCAGCAGCTCGGGACAGAGCTCTGGAAACACCATATATTTT.

This chain links TRBV10-3 with TRBJ1-1; no clear D. CDR3 length: 13 amino acids. Germline-derived CDR1 and CDR2 are ENHRY and SYGVKD. Trimming shortened V by 10 bases and J by 1 base, and 13 bases separated the two germline ends. CDR3 coding DNA: TGTGCCACCCGGAGACTCCAGAACACTGAAGCTTTCTTT. Its protein is CATRRLQNTEAFF.

This clone has a handful of counts. The V call is TRBV6-5, the J call TRBJ1-1, with TRBD1 matching over 8 bases. Per germline, CDR1 MNHEY and CDR2 SVGAGI. This CDR3 region has 15 residues. V dropped 5 bases and J dropped 6; count of bases not matched to a gene: 11. The CDR3 DNA reads TGTGCCAGCAGTCGAGGTTCCAGGGGGCGGCCTGAAGCTTTCTTT. It codes for CASSRGSRGRPEAFF.